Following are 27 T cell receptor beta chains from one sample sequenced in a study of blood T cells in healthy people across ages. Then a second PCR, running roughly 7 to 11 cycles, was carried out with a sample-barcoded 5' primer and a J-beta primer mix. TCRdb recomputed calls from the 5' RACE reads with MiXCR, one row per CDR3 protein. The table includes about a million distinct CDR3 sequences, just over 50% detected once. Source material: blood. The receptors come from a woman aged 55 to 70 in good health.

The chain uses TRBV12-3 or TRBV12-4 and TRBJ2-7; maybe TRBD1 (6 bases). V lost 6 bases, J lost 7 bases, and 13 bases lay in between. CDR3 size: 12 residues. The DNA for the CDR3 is TGTGCCAGCAGGAAACAGGGAATGGAGCAGTACTTC. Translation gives CASRKQGMEQYF.

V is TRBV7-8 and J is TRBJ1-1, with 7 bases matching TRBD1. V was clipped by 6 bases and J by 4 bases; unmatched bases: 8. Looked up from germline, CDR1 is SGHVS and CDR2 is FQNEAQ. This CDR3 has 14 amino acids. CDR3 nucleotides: TGTGCCAGCAGACCAGACAGGGCCATCACTGAAGCTTTCTTT. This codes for CASRPDRAITEAFF.

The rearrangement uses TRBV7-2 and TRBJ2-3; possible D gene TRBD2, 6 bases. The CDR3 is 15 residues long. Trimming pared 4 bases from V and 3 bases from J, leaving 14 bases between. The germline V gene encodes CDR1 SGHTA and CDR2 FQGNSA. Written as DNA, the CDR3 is TGTGCCAGCAGCTCATGGTCGGGAGAAACAGATACGCAGTATTTT. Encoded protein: CASSSWSGETDTQYF.

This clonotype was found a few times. The CDR3, as DNA: TGTGCCAGCAGCTTCGGGGGGACAGAGACCTACGAGCAGTACTTC. Translated: CASSFGGTETYEQYF. This chain links TRBV5-6 with TRBJ2-7, with D perhaps being TRBD1 or TRBD2 (7 bases each). Trimming removed 2 bases from V and 2 bases from J, with 14 bases in between. The CDR3 loop spans 15 amino acids. CDR1 is SGHDT, CDR2 YYEEEE, per germline. Looking up the rest from reference TRBV5-6 and TRBJ2-7 gives the full variable domain: DAGVTQSPTHLIKTRGQQVTLRCSPKSGHDTVSWYQQALGQGPQFIFQYYEEEERQRGNFPDRFSGHQFPNYSSELNVNALLLGDSALYLCASSFGGTETYEQYFGPGTRLTVT.

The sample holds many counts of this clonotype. The CDR3 DNA reads TGTGCCAGCAGCTTTCCGGGACAGGGTTACGAGCAGTACTTC. It yields the protein CASSFPGQGYEQYF. This rearrangement joins TRBV7-2 to TRBJ2-7; TRBD1 aligns across 9 bases. CDR1 and CDR2 (germline): SGHTA, FQGNSA. V dropped 3 bases and J dropped 4; count of bases not matched to a gene: 4. The CDR3 totals 14 residues.

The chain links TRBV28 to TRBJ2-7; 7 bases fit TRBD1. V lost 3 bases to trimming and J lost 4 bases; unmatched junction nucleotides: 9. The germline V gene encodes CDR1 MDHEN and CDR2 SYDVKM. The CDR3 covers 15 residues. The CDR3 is CASSFVAGGLYEQYF. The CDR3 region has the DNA TGTGCCAGCAGTTTCGTGGCAGGGGGATTATACGAGCAGTACTTC.

CDR3 DNA sequence: TGCAGTGGTGGGGGGCGAACAGATGAGCAGTACTTC. Its protein is CSGGGRTDEQYF. The chain uses TRBV20-1 and TRBJ2-5; the D gene could be TRBD1 or TRBD2 (6 bases each). V was trimmed by 7 bases and J by 11 bases, leaving 20 bases between them. Germline CDR1 reads DFQATT; CDR2 reads SNEGSKA (reference sequence). The CDR3 contains 12 residues.

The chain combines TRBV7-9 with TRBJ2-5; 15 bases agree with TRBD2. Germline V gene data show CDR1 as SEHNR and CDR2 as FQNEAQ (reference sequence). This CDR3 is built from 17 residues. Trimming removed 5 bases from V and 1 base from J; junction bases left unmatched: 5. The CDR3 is CASSRTSGRASQETQYF. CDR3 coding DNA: TGTGCCAGCAGCAGGACTAGCGGGAGGGCCAGCCAAGAGACCCAGTACTTC.

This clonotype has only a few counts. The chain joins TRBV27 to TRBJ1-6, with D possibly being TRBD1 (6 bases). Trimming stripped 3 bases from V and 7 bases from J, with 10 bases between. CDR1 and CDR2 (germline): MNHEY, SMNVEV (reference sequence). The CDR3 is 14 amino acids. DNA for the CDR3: TGTGCCAGCAGTTTCCCAGGGGAGAATTCACCCCTCCACTTT. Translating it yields CASSFPGENSPLHF.

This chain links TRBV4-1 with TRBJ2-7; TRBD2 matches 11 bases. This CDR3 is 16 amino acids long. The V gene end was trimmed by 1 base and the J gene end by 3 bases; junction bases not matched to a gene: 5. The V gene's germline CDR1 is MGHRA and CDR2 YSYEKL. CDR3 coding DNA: TGCGCCAGCAGCCAAGGAGTGGGGACTAGCGGCTACGAGCAGTACTTC. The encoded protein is CASSQGVGTSGYEQYF.

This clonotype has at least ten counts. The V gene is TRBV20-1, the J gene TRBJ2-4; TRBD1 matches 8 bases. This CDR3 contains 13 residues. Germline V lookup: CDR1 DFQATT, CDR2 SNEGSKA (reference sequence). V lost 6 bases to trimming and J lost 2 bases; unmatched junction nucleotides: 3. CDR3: CSARTGSKNIQYF. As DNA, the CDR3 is TGCAGTGCCAGGACAGGGTCCAAAAACATTCAGTACTTC.

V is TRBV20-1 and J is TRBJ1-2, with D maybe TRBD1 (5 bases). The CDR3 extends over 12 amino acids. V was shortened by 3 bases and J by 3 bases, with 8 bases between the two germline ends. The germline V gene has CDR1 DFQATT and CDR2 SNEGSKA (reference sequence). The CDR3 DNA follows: TGCAGTGCTAGGGGGGTCGACTATGGCTACACCTTC. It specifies CSARGVDYGYTF.

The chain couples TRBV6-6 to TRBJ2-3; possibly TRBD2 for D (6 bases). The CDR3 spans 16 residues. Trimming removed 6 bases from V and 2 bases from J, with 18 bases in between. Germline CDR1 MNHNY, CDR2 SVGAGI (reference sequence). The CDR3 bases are TGTGCCAGCAGCCCGATGGGGCGGGGAAACACAGATACGCAGTATTTT. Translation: CASSPMGRGNTDTQYF.

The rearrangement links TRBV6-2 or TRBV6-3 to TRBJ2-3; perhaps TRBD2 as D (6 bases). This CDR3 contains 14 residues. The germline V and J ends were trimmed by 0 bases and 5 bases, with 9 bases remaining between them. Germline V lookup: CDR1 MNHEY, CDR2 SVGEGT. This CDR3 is CASSYSAGRDTQYF. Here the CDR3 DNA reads TGTGCCAGCAGTTACTCGGCGGGGAGAGATACGCAGTATTTT.

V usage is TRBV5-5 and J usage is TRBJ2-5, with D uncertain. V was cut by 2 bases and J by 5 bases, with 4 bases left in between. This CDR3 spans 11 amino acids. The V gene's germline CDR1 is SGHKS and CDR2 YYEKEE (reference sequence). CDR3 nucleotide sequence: TGTGCCAGCAGCTTCGTTGAGACCCAGTACTTC. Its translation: CASSFVETQYF.

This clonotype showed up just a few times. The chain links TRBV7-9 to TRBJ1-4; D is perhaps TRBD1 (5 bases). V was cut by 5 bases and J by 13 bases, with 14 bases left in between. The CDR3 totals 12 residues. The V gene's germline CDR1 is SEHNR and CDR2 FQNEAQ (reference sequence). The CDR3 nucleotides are TGTGCCAGCAGCCAGGACACTCGGAGACTGTTTTTT. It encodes CASSQDTRRLFF.

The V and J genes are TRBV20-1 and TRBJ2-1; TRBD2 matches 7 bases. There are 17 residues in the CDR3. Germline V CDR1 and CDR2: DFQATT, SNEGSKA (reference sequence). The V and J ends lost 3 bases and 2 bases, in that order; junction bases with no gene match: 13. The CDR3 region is CSAREFGETSTYNEQFF. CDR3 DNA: TGCAGTGCTAGGGAATTCGGGGAGACTAGCACCTACAATGAGCAGTTCTTC.

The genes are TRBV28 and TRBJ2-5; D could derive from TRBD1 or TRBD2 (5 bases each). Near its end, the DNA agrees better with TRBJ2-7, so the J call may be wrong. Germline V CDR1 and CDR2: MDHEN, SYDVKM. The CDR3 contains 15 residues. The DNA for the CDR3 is TGTGCCAGCAGCTACCCCGGGACGAGTTTTGGCGAGCAGTACTTC. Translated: CASSYPGTSFGEQYF.

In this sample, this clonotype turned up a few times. The CDR3 coding sequence is TGTGCCAGCAGCGCGACCAAGGGGGTGCGGTATGGCTACACCTTC. Protein product: CASSATKGVRYGYTF. The chain combines TRBV11-2 with TRBJ1-2; possibly TRBD1 for D (6 bases). Germline V gives CDR1 SGHAT, CDR2 FQNNGV. This CDR3 is built from 15 residues. The V end lost 5 bases, the J end lost 5 bases, and 18 bases lay between the germline ends. The complete variable domain, with remaining parts taken from reference TRBV11-2 and TRBJ1-2, reads EAGVAQSPRYKIIEKRQSVAFWCNPISGHATLYWYQQILGQGPKLLIQFQNNGVVDDSQLPKDRFSAERLKGVDSTLKIQPAKLEDSAVYLCASSATKGVRYGYTFGSGTRLTVV.

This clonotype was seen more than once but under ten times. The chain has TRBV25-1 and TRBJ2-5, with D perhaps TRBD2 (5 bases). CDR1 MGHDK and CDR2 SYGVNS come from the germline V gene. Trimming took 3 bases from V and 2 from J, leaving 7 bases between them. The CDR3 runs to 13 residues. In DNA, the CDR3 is TGTGCCAGCAGTGACGGGATTCAAGAGACCCAGTACTTC. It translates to CASSDGIQETQYF.

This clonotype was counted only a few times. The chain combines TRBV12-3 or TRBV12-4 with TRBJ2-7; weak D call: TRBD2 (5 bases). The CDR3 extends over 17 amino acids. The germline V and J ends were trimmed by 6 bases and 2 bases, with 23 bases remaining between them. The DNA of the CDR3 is TGTGCCAGCAGCCGAAACCCGAGGGTATCCGATCCCTACGAGCAGTACTTC. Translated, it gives CASSRNPRVSDPYEQYF.

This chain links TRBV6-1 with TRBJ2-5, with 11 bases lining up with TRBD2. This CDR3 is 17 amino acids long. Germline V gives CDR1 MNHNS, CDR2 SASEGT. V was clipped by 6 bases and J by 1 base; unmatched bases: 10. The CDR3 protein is CASRRVVGLAAQETQYF. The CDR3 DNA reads TGTGCCAGCAGGAGAGTCGTGGGACTAGCGGCCCAAGAGACCCAGTACTTC.

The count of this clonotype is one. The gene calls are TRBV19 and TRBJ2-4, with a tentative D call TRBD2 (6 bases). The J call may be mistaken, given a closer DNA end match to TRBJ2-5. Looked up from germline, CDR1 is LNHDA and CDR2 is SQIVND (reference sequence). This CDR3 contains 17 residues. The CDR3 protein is CASRVRGYLAPQETQYF. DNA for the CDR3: TGTGCCAGTAGGGTCCGGGGGTATTTGGCCCCCCAAGAGACCCAGTACTTC.

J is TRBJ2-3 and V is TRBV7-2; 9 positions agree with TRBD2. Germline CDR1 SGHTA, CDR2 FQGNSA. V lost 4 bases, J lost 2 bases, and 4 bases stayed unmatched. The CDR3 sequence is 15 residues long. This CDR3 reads CASSSPSGTTDTQYF. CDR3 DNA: TGTGCCAGCAGCTCCCCTAGCGGGACCACAGATACGCAGTATTTT.

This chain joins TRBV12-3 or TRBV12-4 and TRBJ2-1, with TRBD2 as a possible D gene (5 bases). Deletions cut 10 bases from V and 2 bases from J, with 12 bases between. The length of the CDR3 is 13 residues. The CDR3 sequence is CATTLRAYNEQFF. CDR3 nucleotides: TGTGCCACCACCCTGCGGGCCTACAATGAGCAGTTCTTC.

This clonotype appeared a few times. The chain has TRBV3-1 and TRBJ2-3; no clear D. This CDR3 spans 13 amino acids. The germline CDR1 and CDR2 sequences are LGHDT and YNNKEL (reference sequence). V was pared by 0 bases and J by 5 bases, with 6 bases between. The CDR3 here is CASSQDPQDTQYF. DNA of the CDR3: TGTGCCAGCAGCCAAGATCCCCAAGATACGCAGTATTTT.

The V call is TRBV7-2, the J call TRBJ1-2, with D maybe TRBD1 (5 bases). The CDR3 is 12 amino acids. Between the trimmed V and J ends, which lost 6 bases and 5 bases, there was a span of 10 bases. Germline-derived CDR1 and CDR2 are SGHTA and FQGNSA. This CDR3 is CASRLDKYGYTF. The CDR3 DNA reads TGTGCCAGCAGACTGGACAAGTATGGCTACACCTTC. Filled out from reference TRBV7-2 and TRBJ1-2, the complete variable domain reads GAGVSQSPSNKVTEKGKDVELRCDPISGHTALYWYRQSLGQGLEFLIYFQGNSAPDKSGLPSDRFSAERTGGSVSTLTIQRTQQEDSAVYLCASRLDKYGYTFGSGTRLTVV.